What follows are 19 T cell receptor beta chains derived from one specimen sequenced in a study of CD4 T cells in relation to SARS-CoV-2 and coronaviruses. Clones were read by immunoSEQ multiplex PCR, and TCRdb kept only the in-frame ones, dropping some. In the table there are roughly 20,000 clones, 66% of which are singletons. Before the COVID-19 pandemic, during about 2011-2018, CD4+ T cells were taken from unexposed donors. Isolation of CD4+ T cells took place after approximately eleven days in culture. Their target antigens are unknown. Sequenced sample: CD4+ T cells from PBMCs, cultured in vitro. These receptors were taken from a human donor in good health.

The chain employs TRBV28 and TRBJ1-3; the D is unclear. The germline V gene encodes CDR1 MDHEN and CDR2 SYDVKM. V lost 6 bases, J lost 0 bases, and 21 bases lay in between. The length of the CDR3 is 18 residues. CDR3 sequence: CASSPPGGSLRSGNTIYF. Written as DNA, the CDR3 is TGTGCCAGCAGCCCACCGGGAGGAAGTCTTCGCTCTGGAAACACCATATATTTT.

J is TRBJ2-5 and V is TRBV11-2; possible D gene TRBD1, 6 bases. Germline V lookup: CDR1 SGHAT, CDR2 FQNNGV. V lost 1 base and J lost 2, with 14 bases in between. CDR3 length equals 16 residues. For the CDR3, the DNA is TGTGCCAGCAGCTTAGGCCAGAGAGGGGGTCAAGAGACCCAGTACTTC. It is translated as CASSLGQRGGQETQYF.

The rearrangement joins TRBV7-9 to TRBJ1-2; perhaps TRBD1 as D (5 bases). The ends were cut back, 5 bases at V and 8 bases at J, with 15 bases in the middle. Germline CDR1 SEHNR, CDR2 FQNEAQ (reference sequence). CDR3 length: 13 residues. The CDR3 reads CASSPGRSDGYTF. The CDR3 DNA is TGTGCCAGCAGCCCGGGACGGTCGGACGGCTACACCTTC.

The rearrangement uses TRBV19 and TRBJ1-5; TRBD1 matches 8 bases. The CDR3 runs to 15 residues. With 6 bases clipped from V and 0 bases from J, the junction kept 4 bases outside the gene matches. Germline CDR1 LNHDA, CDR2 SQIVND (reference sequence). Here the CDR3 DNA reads TGTGCCAGTAGGGGACAGGACTATAGCAATCAGCCCCAGCATTTT. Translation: CASRGQDYSNQPQHF.

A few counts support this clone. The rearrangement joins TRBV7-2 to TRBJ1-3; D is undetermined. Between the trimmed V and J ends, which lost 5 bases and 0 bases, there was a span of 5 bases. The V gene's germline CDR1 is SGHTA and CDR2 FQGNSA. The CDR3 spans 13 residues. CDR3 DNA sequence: TGTGCCAGCAGCACTCTCTCTGGAAACACCATATATTTT. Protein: CASSTLSGNTIYF.

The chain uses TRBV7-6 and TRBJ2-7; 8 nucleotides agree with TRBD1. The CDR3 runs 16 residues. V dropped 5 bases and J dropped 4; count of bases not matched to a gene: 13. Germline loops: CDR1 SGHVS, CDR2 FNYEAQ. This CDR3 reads CASSNPRQGKKYEQYF. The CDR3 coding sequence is TGTGCCAGCAGCAACCCACGACAGGGGAAGAAGTACGAGCAGTACTTC. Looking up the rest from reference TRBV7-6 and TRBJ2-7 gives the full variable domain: GAGVSQSPRYKVTKRGQDVALRCDPISGHVSLYWYRQALGQGPEFLTYFNYEAQQDKSGLPNDRFSAERPEGSISTLTIQRTEQRDSAMYRCASSNPRQGKKYEQYFGPGTRLTVT.

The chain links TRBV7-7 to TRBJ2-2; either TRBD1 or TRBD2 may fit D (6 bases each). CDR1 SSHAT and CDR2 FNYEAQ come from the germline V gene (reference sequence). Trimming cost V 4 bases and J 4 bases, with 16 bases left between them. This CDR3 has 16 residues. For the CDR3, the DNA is TGTGCCAGCAGCTCAACGGGGGCGCCGGGCACCGGGGAGCTGTTTTTT. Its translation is CASSSTGAPGTGELFF. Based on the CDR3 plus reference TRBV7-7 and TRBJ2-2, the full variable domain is GAGVSQSPRYKVTKRGQDVTLRCDPISSHATLYWYQQALGQGPEFLTYFNYEAQPDKSGLPSDRFSAERPEGSISTLTIQRTEQRDSAMYRCASSSTGAPGTGELFFGEGSRLTVL.

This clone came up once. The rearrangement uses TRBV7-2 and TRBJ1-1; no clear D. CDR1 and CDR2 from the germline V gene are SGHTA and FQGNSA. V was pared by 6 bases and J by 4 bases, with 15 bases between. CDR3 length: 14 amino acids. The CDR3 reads CASSESTHSTEAFF. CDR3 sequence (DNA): TGTGCCAGCAGTGAGTCTACCCATAGCACTGAAGCTTTCTTT.

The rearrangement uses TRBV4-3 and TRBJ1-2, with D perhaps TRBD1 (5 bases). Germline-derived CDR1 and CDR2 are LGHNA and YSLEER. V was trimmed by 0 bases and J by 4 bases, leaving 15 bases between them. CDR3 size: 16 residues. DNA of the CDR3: TGCGCCAGCAGCCAAGATTCGGCAGGGCACTCCTATGGCTACACCTTC. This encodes CASSQDSAGHSYGYTF.

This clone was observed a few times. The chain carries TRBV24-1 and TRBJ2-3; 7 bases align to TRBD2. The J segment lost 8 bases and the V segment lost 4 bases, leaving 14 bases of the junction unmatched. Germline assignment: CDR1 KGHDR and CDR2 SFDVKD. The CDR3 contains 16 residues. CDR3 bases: TGTGCCACCAGTGACCCCAATCCGGCGGGGAGGGGTACGCAGTATTTT. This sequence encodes CATSDPNPAGRGTQYF.

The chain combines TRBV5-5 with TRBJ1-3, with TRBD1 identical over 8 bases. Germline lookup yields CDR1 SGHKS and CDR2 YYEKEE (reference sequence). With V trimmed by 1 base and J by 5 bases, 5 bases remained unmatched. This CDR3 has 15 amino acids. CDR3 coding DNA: TGTGCCAGCAGCTTGACGGGACAGGAGAGAAACACCATATATTTT. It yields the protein CASSLTGQERNTIYF.

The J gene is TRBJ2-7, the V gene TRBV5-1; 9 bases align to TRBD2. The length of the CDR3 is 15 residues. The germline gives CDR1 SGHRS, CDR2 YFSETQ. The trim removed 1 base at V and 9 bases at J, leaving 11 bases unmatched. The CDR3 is CASSLRSSGSLVQYF. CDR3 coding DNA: TGCGCCAGCAGCTTGCGTAGTAGCGGGAGCTTGGTGCAGTACTTC.

The CDR3 DNA follows: TGTGCCAGCAGCTTAGAGGCGGGGTACACTGAAGCTTTCTTT. Its protein is CASSLEAGYTEAFF. This chain links TRBV7-2 with TRBJ1-1; D not certain. The germline gives CDR1 SGHTA, CDR2 FQGNSA. The CDR3 runs 14 residues. Trimming removed 1 base at V and 3 bases at J, with 9 bases between.

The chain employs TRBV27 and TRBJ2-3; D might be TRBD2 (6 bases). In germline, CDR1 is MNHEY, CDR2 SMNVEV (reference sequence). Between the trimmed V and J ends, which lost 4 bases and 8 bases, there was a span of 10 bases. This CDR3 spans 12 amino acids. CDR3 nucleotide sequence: TGTGCCAGCAGTTCGACAGCGGGTACGCAGTATTTT. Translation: CASSSTAGTQYF.

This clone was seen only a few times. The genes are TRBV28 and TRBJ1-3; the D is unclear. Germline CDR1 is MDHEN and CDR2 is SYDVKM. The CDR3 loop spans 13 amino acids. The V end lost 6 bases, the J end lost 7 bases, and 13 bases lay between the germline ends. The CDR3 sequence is CASSPPGRNTIYF. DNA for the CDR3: TGTGCCAGCAGCCCCCCGGGGAGGAACACCATATATTTT.

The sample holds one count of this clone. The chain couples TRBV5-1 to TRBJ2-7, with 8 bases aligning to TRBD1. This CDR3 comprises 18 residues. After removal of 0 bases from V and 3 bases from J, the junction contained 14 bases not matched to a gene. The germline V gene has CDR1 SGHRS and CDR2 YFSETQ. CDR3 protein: CASSLVAAGGGNYYEQYF. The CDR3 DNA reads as TGCGCCAGCAGCTTGGTGGCGGCAGGGGGCGGCAATTACTACGAGCAGTACTTC.

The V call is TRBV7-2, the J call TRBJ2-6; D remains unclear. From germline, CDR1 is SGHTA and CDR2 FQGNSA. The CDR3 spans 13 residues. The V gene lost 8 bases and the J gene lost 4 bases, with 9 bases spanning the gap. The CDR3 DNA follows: TGTGCCAGCCTCTCGGGCGGGGCCAACGTCCTGACTTTC. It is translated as CASLSGGANVLTF.

CDR3 residues: CASSPSRRFYEQYF. In nucleotides, the CDR3 is TGTGCCAGCAGCCCTTCCAGGAGGTTCTACGAGCAGTACTTC. This rearrangement joins TRBV11-2 to TRBJ2-7; a possible D gene is TRBD2 (5 bases). The CDR3 runs 14 residues. Trimming cost V 5 bases and J 3 bases, with 14 bases left between them. Germline V gives CDR1 SGHAT, CDR2 FQNNGV.

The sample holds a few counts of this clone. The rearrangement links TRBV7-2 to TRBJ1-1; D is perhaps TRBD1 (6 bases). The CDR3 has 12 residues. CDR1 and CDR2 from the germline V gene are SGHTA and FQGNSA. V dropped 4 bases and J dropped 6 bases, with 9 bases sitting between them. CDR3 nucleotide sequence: TGTGCCAGCAGCTCTAGGGGGGCTGAAGCTTTCTTT. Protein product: CASSSRGAEAFF.